This T cell receptor beta chain is from a study of T cells after yellow fever vaccination. In germline, CDR1 is DFQATT, CDR2 SNEGSKA (reference sequence). The CDR3 length is 14 residues. The V and J ends lost 5 bases and 6 bases, in that order; junction bases with no gene match: 7. With regard to this clonotype: Its cognate antigen is unknown.

Broader study findings: Researchers report a weaker secondary response that nonetheless peaked faster, day 5 versus 15.

MiXCR, run by TCRdb on the 5' RACE reads, gives a single entry per CDR3 protein. Of hundreds of thousands of distinct CDR3 sequences listed, roughly 12% were seen once; the top ten hold under 15%. The source was PBMCs, collected on the day of the yellow fever booster vaccination. This chain uses TRBV20-1 with TRBJ2-1, with TRBD2 identical over 10 bases. This receptor was obtained from a man aged 25 to 40 who received the YFV17D yellow fever vaccine. For the CDR3, the DNA is TGCAGTGCTGGGGGACTAGCGCCTCCCAATGAGCAGTTCTTC. Translation gives CSAGGLAPPNEQFF.